This passage covers 14 T cell receptor beta chains from one sample sequenced in a study of blood T cell repertoires in COVID-19. Here immunoSEQ multiplex PCR was the method, and the copy in TCRdb shows in-frame clones only, minus some. Of some 100,000 clones in the sample, 80% to 95% are singletons; the top ten hold 4.5% to 6%. The sequenced sample consisted of peripheral blood. All receptors come from a man in his 70s with acute or convalescent COVID-19.

V and J are TRBV7-9 and TRBJ2-7; 13 nucleotides line up with TRBD2. The CDR3 sequence is 13 residues long. Trimming cost V 8 bases and J 5 bases; bases outside gene matches: 3. Germline V gives CDR1 SEHNR, CDR2 FQNEAQ (reference sequence). The CDR3 DNA reads as TGTGCCAGCGGACTAGCGGGGGCCGACGAGCAGTACTTC. It is translated as CASGLAGADEQYF. The full variable domain, in which reference TRBV7-9 and TRBJ2-7 provide the parts outside the CDR3, is DTGVSQNPRHKITKRGQNVTFRCDPISEHNRLYWYRQTLGQGPEFLTYFQNEAQLEKSRLLSDRFSAERPKGSFSTLEIQRTEQGDSAMYLCASGLAGADEQYFGPGTRLTVT.

V usage is TRBV7-3 and J usage is TRBJ2-1; TRBD2 aligns across 10 bases. Germline loops: CDR1 SGHTA, CDR2 FQGTGA. The CDR3 totals 16 residues. The trim removed 4 bases at V and 1 base at J, leaving 4 bases unmatched. The CDR3 sequence: CASSSSGRGSYNEQFF. As DNA, the CDR3 is TGTGCCAGCAGCTCTAGCGGGAGAGGGTCCTACAATGAGCAGTTCTTC.

The J gene is TRBJ2-1, the V gene TRBV9; 7 bases agree with TRBD2. With V trimmed by 4 bases and J by 2 bases, 6 bases remained unmatched. The CDR3 sequence is 15 residues long. Germline CDR1 is SGDLS and CDR2 is YYNGEE. CDR3 nucleotides: TGTGCCAGCAGCAAGCGGGACCAGGCCTACAATGAGCAGTTCTTC. Its translation is CASSKRDQAYNEQFF.

The chain is built from TRBV7-2 and TRBJ1-4; 10 positions agree with TRBD1. J was trimmed by 8 bases and V by 5 bases; bases with no gene match: 5. Germline V gives CDR1 SGHTA, CDR2 FQGNSA. The CDR3 spans 14 residues. CDR3 nucleotide sequence: TGTGCCAGCAGCAGGGACAGGGGTTCAGAAAAACTGTTTTTT. As protein: CASSRDRGSEKLFF. Together with reference TRBV7-2 and TRBJ1-4, the CDR3 gives the full variable domain: GAGVSQSPSNKVTEKGKDVELRCDPISGHTALYWYRQSLGQGLEFLIYFQGNSAPDKSGLPSDRFSAERTGGSVSTLTIQRTQQEDSAVYLCASSRDRGSEKLFFGSGTQLSVL.

The chain combines TRBV5-1 with TRBJ1-5, with 9 bases lining up with TRBD1. This CDR3 spans 15 amino acids. Germline V lookup: CDR1 SGHRS, CDR2 YFSETQ. The trim removed 4 bases at V and 3 bases at J, leaving 5 bases unmatched. CDR3 coding DNA: TGCGCCAGCAGCAAAACAGGGGGCTTCAATCAGCCCCAGCATTTT. The encoded protein is CASSKTGGFNQPQHF.

V usage is TRBV7-6 and J usage is TRBJ1-1, with D perhaps matching TRBD1 (6 bases). The ends were cut back, 4 bases at V and 4 bases at J, with 19 bases in the middle. This CDR3 is 16 amino acids long. Germline V gene sequence: CDR1 SGHVS, CDR2 FNYEAQ. This chain's CDR3 is CASSSQGSTLPTEAFF. The DNA for the CDR3 is TGTGCCAGCAGCTCACAGGGTTCAACCCTCCCCACTGAAGCTTTCTTT.

Only one count was recorded for this clone. The gene calls are TRBV4-1 and TRBJ1-1, with D unclear. Germline assignment: CDR1 MGHRA and CDR2 YSYEKL. The CDR3 runs to 14 residues. With 0 bases removed from V and 1 base from J, the gap between germline ends came to 6 bases. The chain's CDR3 is CASSQDARNTEAFF. The CDR3 DNA reads TGCGCCAGCAGCCAAGATGCGAGGAACACTGAAGCTTTCTTT.

The chain employs TRBV4-2 and TRBJ2-5; D call uncertain. Trimming shortened V by 1 base and J by 0 bases, and 12 bases separated the two germline ends. The CDR3 is 16 amino acids. CDR1 LGHNA and CDR2 YNFKEQ come from the germline V gene. For the CDR3, the DNA is TGTGCCAGCAGCCAAGGCGCACGGAGATACCAAGAGACCCAGTACTTC. This gives the protein CASSQGARRYQETQYF.

The chain employs TRBV5-7 and TRBJ1-5, with TRBD1 matching 7 bases. TRBV5-7 is identified as an open reading frame with a role that is uncertain. Losses at the gene ends were 5 bases for V and 0 bases for J; bases not matched to a gene: 8. CDR3 length: 16 amino acids. The CDR3 sequence is CASRNPTGYSNQPQHF. The CDR3 nucleotides read TGTGCCAGCAGGAACCCGACAGGGTATAGCAATCAGCCCCAGCATTTT.

This clone was seen a few times. The J gene is TRBJ2-7, the V gene TRBV6-1, with 7 bases matching TRBD2. CDR1 is MNHNS, CDR2 SASEGT, per germline. CDR3 length: 15 amino acids. V trimming: 1 base; J trimming: 3 bases; junction bases outside the gene matches: 6. The DNA of the CDR3 is TGTGCCAGCAGTGAAGGACTAGCTCAAATCTACGAGCAGTACTTC. Translating it yields CASSEGLAQIYEQYF.

This chain uses TRBV9 with TRBJ1-1; 8 bases fit TRBD1. The CDR3 runs to 12 residues. The ends lost 4 bases at V and 11 bases at J; junction bases unmatched: 7. The germline gives CDR1 SGDLS, CDR2 YYNGEE. The CDR3 reads CASSPMDRVAFF. The CDR3 bases are TGTGCCAGCAGCCCAATGGACAGGGTGGCTTTCTTT.

CDR3 sequence (DNA): TGTGCCAGCAGTTACTCGACAGGTTTTTTGAACACTGAAGCTTTCTTT. This encodes CASSYSTGFLNTEAFF. The rearrangement uses TRBV6-5 and TRBJ1-1; the D gene is possibly TRBD1 (6 bases). Germline CDR1 is MNHEY and CDR2 is SVGAGI. The germline V and J ends were trimmed by 0 bases and 0 bases, with 11 bases remaining between them. This CDR3 comprises 16 residues.

This rearrangement joins TRBV11-2 to TRBJ1-2; 8 positions agree with TRBD1. CDR1 is SGHAT and CDR2 is FQNNGV in the germline V gene. The CDR3 loop spans 14 amino acids. Trimming took 5 bases from V and 3 from J; bases not matched to a gene: 5. CDR3 protein: CASSAGTGDYGYTF. In nucleotides, the CDR3 is TGTGCCAGCAGCGCCGGGACAGGAGACTATGGCTACACCTTC.

This chain joins TRBV19 and TRBJ1-5; 8 bases map to TRBD1. Germline CDR1 and CDR2: LNHDA and SQIVND (reference sequence). The V segment lost 7 bases and the J segment 6 bases; nucleotides outside the gene matches: 11. The CDR3 contains 15 residues. CDR3 loop: CASTSDQGAGQPQHF. CDR3 nucleotide sequence: TGTGCCAGTACCTCAGACCAGGGGGCAGGTCAGCCCCAGCATTTT.